This entry concerns a single T cell receptor (beta chain). This clonotype was found many times. What antigen it recognizes has not been identified. Per-nucleotide qualities are absent, and no much larger clonotype sits a single base away. Sequenced on an Illumina HiSeq 1500. TCRdb reanalyzed the raw reads on its own, using fastp at Q25 for trimming and MiXCR for clone calling, and kept in-frame beta chains. Here each entry gathers all rows of one CDR3 protein and keeps the most common genes and DNA. The sample table lists 200,000 to 300,000 distinct CDR3 sequences, approximately 9.2% of them with a count of one. In total, the top ten clones hold about 14% of the sample. The sample belongs to a study of T cell repertoires in cytomegalovirus infection (dated by TCRdb to the late 2010s). Regarding the complete study: The HLA type of each donor mattered for the analysis, because public TCR beta signatures pointed to carriage of CMV infection along with the matching HLA type. Overall results and qualifications from the work: Cumulative frequency of public TCR beta family members discriminated carriers of CMV infection plus the relevant HLA type in this cohort and an independent 352-donor cohort. The ex vivo response was dominated by HLA-C-restricted CMV-specific TCR beta clonotypes, which also provided the single most frequent clonotype in two of eight donors.

The specimen sequenced was PBMCs. The TCR comes from a human donor in good health (CMV status not recorded). Some clones in this sample may be carry-over from other donors' samples.

CDR3 reads: CASSIPDIGYNEQFF. The DNA sequence is TGTGCCAGTAGTATCCCAGATATTGGTTACAATGAGCAGTTCTTC. The rearranged chain carries TRBV19 and TRBJ2-1, with no confidently assigned D gene. The CDR3 spans 15 residues, from the cysteine through the phenylalanine. Only CDR3 DNA remains: 45 bases, in frame from the first base. Trimming takes 3 bases from V and 4 bases from J, and the germline ends sit 13 bases apart. CDR1 and CDR2 are drawn from the germline V gene (reference sequence): LNHDA, SQIVND.